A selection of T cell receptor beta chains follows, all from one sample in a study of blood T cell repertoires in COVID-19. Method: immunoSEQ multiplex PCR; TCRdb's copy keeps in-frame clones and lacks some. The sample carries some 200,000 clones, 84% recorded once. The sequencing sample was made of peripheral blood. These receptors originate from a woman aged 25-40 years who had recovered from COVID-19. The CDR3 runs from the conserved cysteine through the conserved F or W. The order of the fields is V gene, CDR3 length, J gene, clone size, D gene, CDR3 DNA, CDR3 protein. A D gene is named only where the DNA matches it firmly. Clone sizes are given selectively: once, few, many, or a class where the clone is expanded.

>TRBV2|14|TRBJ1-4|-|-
TGTGCCAGCAGTGAAGCTCGGGGGGAGGCAAAACTGTTTTTT
CASSEARGEAKLFF
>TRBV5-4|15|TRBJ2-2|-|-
TGTGCCAGCAGCAGCCTAGGGGAGAACACCGGGGAGCTGTTTTTT
CASSSLGENTGELFF
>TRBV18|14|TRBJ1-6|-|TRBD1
TGTGCCAGCTCACACGGGACAGAAAATTCACCCCTCCACTTT
CASSHGTENSPLHF
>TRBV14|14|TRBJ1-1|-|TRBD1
TGTGCCAGCAGCATACCGGGACAGGGGGCTGAAGCTTTCTTT
CASSIPGQGAEAFF
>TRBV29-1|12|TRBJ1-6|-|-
TGCAGCGTTGCCAGCGGGCGGTCACCCCTCCACTTT
CSVASGRSPLHF
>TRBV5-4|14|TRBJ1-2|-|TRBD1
TGTGCCAGCAGCTCCGGACAGGGGGCGGTTGGCTACACCTTC
CASSSGQGAVGYTF
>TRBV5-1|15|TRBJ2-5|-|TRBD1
TGCGCCAGCAGCGATGCGACAGGGCCCCAAGAGACCCAGTACTTC
CASSDATGPQETQYF
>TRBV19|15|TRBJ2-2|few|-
TGTGCCAGTAGTATAGGGGCAGGGCGTACCGGGGAGCTGTTTTTT
CASSIGAGRTGELFF
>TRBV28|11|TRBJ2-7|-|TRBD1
TGTGGCCAAGGGGGCAGTGACGAGCAGTACTTC
CGQGGSDEQYF
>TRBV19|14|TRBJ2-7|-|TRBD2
TGTGCCTCTCCGGGACTAGCGGGCCTCTACGAGCAGTACTTC
CASPGLAGLYEQYF
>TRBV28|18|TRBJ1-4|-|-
TGTGCCAGCAGTAATAGTTACACAGGGTCCTTGGCTAATGAAAAACTGTTTTTT
CASSNSYTGSLANEKLFF
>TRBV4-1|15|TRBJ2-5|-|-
TGCGCCAGCAGCCAAGAGTCGCGGGTGGCGGAGACCCAGTACTTC
CASSQESRVAETQYF
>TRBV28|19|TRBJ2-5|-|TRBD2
TGTGCCAGCAGTCTGCCGACCCGGGGGGCGGGAGGGCCTCAAGAGACCCAGTACTTC
CASSLPTRGAGGPQETQYF
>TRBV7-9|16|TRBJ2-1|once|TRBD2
TGTGCCAGCAGCTTAGGATCGGCGGGAGGGTACAATGAGCAGTTCTTC
CASSLGSAGGYNEQFF
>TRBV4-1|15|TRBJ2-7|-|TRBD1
TGCGCCAGCAGCCAAGGACAGGGGGCCTCCTACGAGCAGTACTTC
CASSQGQGASYEQYF
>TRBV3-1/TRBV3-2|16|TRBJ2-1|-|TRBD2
TGTGCCAGCAGCCAAGATTTAGGGACTAGCGGCAATGAGCAGTTCTTC
CASSQDLGTSGNEQFF
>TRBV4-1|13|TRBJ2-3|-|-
TGCGCCAGCAGCCAAGATAGGGAGGATACGCAGTATTTT
CASSQDREDTQYF
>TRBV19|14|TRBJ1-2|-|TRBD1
TGTGCCAGTAATTTGGGACAGGATAACTATGGCTACACCTTC
CASNLGQDNYGYTF
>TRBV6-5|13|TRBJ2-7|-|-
TGTGCCAGCAAGCAGGTTCCTTTCCCCGAGCAGTACTTC
CASKQVPFPEQYF
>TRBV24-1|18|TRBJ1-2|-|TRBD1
TGTGCCACCAGTGAGACCCGGACAGGGGCAAGGTCTAGGGGTGGCTACACCTTC
CATSETRTGARSRGGYTF
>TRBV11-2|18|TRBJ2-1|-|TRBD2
TGTGCCAGCAGCTTAAAAAGGACTAGCGGGAGTACTTACAATGAGCAGTTCTTC
CASSLKRTSGSTYNEQFF
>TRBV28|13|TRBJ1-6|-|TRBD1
TGTGCCGCCCACCGGGACAGCGGTTCACCCCTCCACTTT
CAAHRDSGSPLHF
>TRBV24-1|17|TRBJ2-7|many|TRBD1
TGTGCCACCAGTGTTAGAGGCTCCGGGACAGGGGACTACGAGCAGTACTTC
CATSVRGSGTGDYEQYF
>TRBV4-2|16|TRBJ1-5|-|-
TGTGCCAGCAGCCAAGCCGAGGGAAACATTGAACAGCCCCAGCATTTT
CASSQAEGNIEQPQHF
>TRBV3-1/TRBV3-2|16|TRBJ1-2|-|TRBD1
TGTGCCAGCAGCCTATTGACAGGGATGAGTAACTATGGCTACACCTTC
CASSLLTGMSNYGYTF
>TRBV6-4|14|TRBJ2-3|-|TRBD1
TGTGCCAGCAGTGGACAGGGTGGCGCAGATACGCAGTATTTT
CASSGQGGADTQYF
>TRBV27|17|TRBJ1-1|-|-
TGTGCCAGCAGCAGTTTTATTGCCGGAGTCGGGAACACTGAAGCTTTCTTT
CASSSFIAGVGNTEAFF
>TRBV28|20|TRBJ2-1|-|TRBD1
TGTGCCAGCAGTTTTAATTGGGGACAGGGGGCTCCAAGCTCCTACAATGAGCAGTTCTTC
CASSFNWGQGAPSSYNEQFF
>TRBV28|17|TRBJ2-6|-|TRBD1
TGTGCCAGCAGTATCCCGGGACAGTACTCTGGGGCCAACGTCCTGACTTTC
CASSIPGQYSGANVLTF
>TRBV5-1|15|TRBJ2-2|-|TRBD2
TGCGCCAGCAGAGACGGGAGGGGGAACACCGGGGAGCTGTTTTTT
CASRDGRGNTGELFF
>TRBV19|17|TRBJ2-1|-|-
TGTGCCAGTAGTATAAAAAGGCGGCTAAGCTCCTACAATGAGCAGTTCTTC
CASSIKRRLSSYNEQFF
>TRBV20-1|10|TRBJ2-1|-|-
TGCAGTGCTCCCACCGGGGGGCAGTTCTTC
CSAPTGGQFF
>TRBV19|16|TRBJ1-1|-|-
TGTGCCAGTAGTATAGAAGAGGGGGTCCACAACACTGAAGCTTTCTTT
CASSIEEGVHNTEAFF